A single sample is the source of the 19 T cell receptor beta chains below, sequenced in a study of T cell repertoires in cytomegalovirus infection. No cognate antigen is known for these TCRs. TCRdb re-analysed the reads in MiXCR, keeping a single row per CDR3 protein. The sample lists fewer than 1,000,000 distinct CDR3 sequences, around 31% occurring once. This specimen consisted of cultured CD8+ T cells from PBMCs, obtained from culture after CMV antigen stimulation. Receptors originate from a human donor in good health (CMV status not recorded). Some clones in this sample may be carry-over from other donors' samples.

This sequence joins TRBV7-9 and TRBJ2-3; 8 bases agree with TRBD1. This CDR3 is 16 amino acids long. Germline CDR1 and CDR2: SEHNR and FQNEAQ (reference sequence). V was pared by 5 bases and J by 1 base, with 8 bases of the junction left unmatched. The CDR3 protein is CASSRNRGIGTDTQYF. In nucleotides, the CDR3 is TGTGCCAGCAGCCGGAACAGGGGGATCGGCACAGATACGCAGTATTTT.

In nucleotides, the CDR3 is TGTGCCAGCAGCCAAGATACGGGACGGATATACGAGCAGTACTTC. It is translated as CASSQDTGRIYEQYF. The chain joins TRBV14 to TRBJ2-7; D tentatively reads TRBD1 or TRBD2 (5 bases each). CDR1 and CDR2 (germline): SGHDN, FVKESK. V was cut by 0 bases and J by 4 bases, with 13 bases left in between. The CDR3 consists of 15 residues. Looking up the rest from reference TRBV14 and TRBJ2-7 gives the full variable domain: EAGVTQFPSHSVIEKGQTVTLRCDPISGHDNLYWYRRVMGKEIKFLLHFVKESKQDESGMPNNRFLAERTGGTYSTLKVQPAELEDSGVYFCASSQDTGRIYEQYFGPGTRLTVT.

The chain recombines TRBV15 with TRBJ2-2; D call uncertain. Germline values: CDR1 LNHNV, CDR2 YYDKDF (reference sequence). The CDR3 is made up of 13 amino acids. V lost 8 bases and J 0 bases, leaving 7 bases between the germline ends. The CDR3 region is CATFTSNTGELFF. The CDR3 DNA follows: TGTGCCACCTTCACCTCGAACACCGGGGAGCTGTTTTTT. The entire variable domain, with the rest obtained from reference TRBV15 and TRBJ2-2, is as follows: DAMVIQNPRYQVTQFGKPVTLSCSQTLNHNVMYWYQQKSSQAPKLLFHYYDKDFNNEADTPDNFQSRRPNTSFCFLDIRSPGLGDTAMYLCATFTSNTGELFFGEGSRLTVL.

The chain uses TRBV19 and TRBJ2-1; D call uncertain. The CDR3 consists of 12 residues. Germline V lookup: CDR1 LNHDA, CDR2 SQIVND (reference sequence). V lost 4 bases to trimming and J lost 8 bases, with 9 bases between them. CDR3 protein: CASSTPGYEQFF. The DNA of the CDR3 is TGTGCCAGTAGTACCCCGGGCTATGAGCAGTTCTTC.

In DNA, the CDR3 is TGCAGCGTTGAAGAGGAGGGGGACGGAATCCTCACAGATACGCAGTATTTT. Protein product: CSVEEEGDGILTDTQYF. J is TRBJ2-3 and V is TRBV29-1; D may correspond to TRBD1 or TRBD2 (6 bases each). This CDR3 is 17 amino acids long. The V end was cut by 0 bases, the J end by 2 bases, with 18 bases between. Germline values: CDR1 SQVTM, CDR2 ANQGSEA.

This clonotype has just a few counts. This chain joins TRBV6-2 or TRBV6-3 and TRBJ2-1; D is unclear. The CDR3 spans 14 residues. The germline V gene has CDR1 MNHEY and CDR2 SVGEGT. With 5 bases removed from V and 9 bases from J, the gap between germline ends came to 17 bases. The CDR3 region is CASSNFAGGSEQFF. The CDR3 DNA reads TGTGCCAGCAGTAACTTCGCAGGTGGAAGTGAGCAGTTCTTC.

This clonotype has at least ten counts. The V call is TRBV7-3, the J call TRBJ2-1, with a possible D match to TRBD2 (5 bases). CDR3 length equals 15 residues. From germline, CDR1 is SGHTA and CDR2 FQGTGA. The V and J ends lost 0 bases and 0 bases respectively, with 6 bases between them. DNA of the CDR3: TGTGCCAGCAGCTTAACAGGGAGCTCCTACAATGAGCAGTTCTTC. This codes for CASSLTGSSYNEQFF.

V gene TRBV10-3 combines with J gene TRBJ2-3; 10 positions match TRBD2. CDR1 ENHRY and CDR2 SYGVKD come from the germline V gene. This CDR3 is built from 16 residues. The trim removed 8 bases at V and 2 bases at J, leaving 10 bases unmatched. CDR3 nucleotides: TGTGCCATCGCCGGGACTAGCGTCCAAATCACAGATACGCAGTATTTT. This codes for CAIAGTSVQITDTQYF.

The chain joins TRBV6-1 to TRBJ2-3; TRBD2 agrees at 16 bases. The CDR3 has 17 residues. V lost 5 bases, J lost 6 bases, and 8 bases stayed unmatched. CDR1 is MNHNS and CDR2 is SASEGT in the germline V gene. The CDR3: CASSPTGLAGGRDTQYF. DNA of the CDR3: TGTGCCAGCAGTCCTACGGGACTAGCGGGGGGGAGGGATACGCAGTATTTT.

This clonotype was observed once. The CDR3 nucleotides are TGTGCCAGCAGTGCGGGACTAGCGGGGGGGCCCCCCTACAATGAGCAGTTCTTC. Its translation: CASSAGLAGGPPYNEQFF. The rearrangement links TRBV6-2 or TRBV6-3 to TRBJ2-1; 16 positions agree with TRBD2. The CDR3 runs to 18 residues. Per the germline V gene, CDR1 is MNHEY and CDR2 is SVGEGT. The J segment lost 2 bases and the V segment lost 5 bases, leaving 6 bases of the junction unmatched.

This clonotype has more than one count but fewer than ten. CDR3 amino acids: CASSQTTVQGVQYF. The CDR3 coding sequence is TGCGCCAGCAGCCAAACGACAGTACAAGGGGTACAGTACTTC. V is TRBV4-3 and J is TRBJ2-4; a weak D match, TRBD1 (5 bases). The CDR3 is 14 amino acids. Germline V CDR1 and CDR2: LGHNA, YSLEER. Trimming removed 2 bases from V and 13 bases from J, with 18 bases in between.

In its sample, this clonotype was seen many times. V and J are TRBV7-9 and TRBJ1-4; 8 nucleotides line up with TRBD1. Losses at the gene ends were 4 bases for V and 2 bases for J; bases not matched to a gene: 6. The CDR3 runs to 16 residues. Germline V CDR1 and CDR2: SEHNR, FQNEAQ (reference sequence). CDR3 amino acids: CASSSTYRGTNEKLFF. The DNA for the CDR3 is TGTGCCAGCAGCTCCACTTACAGGGGGACTAATGAAAAACTGTTTTTT.

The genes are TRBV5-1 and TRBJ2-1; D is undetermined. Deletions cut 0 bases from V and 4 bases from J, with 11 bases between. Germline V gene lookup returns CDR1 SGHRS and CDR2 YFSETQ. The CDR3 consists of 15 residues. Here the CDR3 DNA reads TGCGCCAGCAGCTTGGGAGAGGCCGGGTACAATGAGCAGTTCTTC. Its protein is CASSLGEAGYNEQFF.

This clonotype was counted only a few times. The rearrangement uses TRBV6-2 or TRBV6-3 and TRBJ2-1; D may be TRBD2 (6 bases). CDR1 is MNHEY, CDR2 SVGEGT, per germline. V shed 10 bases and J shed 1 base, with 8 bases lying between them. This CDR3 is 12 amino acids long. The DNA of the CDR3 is TGTGCCACCCGGGGGTCCTACAATGAGCAGTTCTTC. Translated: CATRGSYNEQFF.

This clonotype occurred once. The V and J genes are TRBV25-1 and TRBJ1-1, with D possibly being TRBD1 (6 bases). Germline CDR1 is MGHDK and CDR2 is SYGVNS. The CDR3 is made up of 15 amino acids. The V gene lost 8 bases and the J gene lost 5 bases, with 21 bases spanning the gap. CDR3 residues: CASLAGWGPGTEAFF. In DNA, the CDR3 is TGTGCCAGCCTGGCGGGATGGGGGCCGGGTACTGAAGCTTTCTTT.

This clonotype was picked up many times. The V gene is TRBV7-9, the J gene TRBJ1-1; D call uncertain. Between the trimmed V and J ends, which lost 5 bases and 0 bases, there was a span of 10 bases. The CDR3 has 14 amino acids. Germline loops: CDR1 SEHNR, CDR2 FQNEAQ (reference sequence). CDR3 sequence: CASSTGLMNTEAFF. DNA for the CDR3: TGTGCCAGCAGCACCGGATTAATGAACACTGAAGCTTTCTTT.

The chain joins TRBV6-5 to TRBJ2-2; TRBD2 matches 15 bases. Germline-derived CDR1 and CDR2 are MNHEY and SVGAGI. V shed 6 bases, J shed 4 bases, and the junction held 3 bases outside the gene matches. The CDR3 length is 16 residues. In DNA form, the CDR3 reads TGTGCCAGCAGCTGGACTAGCGGGGGGGCCACCGGGGAGCTGTTTTTT. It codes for CASSWTSGGATGELFF.

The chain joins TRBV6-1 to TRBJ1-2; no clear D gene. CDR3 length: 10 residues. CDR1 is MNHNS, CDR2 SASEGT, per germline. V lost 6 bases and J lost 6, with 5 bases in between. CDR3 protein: CASRTDGYTF. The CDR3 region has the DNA TGTGCCAGCAGAACAGATGGCTACACCTTC.

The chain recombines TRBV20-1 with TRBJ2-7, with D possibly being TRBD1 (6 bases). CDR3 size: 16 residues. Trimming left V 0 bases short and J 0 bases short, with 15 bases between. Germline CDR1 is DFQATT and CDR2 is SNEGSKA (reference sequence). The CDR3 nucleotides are TGCAGTGCTAGAGATATAAGGGGGAAAGACTCCTACGAGCAGTACGTC. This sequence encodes CSARDIRGKDSYEQYV.